The 32 T cell receptor beta chains given below trace back to one sample, sequenced in a study of radiotherapy plus CTLA-4 blockade in lung cancer. This table comes from immunoSEQ multiplex PCR, and its TCRdb copy is limited to in-frame clones, with some not included. The table lists about 48,000 clones, approximately 86% of them singletons. The specimen was peripheral blood, collected from a patient treated with radiotherapy plus ipilimumab. These TCRs come from a human donor with non-small cell lung cancer that progressed on radiotherapy plus ipilimumab. Some clones in this sample may be carry-over from other donors' samples.

The V gene is TRBV11-2, the J gene TRBJ2-7, with D hard to call. The V gene lost 1 base and the J gene lost 4 bases, with 2 bases spanning the gap. Per the germline V gene, CDR1 is SGHAT and CDR2 is FQNNGV. This CDR3 region has 11 residues. CDR3 DNA: TGTGCCAGCAGCTTAGTATACGAGCAGTACTTC. It specifies CASSLVYEQYF.

The CDR3 region has the DNA TGTGCCAGCAGGGACGACAGGGCCAGACCCGCAGAGAGTGGCTACACCTTC. Residues: CASRDDRARPAESGYTF. This chain joins TRBV2 and TRBJ1-2; TRBD1 agrees at 7 bases. Germline-derived CDR1 and CDR2 are SNHLY and FYNNEI. With 6 bases clipped from V and 7 bases from J, the junction kept 20 bases outside the gene matches. This CDR3 contains 17 residues.

This clone was observed a single time. The rearrangement links TRBV5-3 to TRBJ2-2; 8 positions match TRBD1. TRBV5-3 counts as an open reading frame of uncertain function. The CDR3 has 18 amino acids. Unmatched junction bases numbered 12, after V lost 4 bases and J lost 1 base. The CDR3 DNA sequence: TGTGCCAGAAGCCTTATTCACCGGGACAGGCTGAACACCGGGGAGCTGTTTTTT. The encoded protein is CARSLIHRDRLNTGELFF.

The CDR3 sequence is CASSQGHPGEQYF. The DNA of the CDR3 is TGTGCCAGCAGCCAAGGTCACCCGGGGGAGCAGTACTTC. The chain combines TRBV4-2 with TRBJ2-7; a weak D match, TRBD2 (5 bases). The V end lost 1 base, the J end lost 7 bases, and 11 bases lay between the germline ends. The CDR3 extends over 13 amino acids. Germline loops: CDR1 LGHNA, CDR2 YNFKEQ.

The chain employs TRBV10-3 and TRBJ2-1; 11 nucleotides match TRBD2. The germline CDR1 and CDR2 sequences are ENHRY and SYGVKD. V lost 6 bases to trimming and J lost 4 bases; unmatched junction nucleotides: 5. The CDR3 loop spans 15 amino acids. CDR3 loop: CAIRGGLADYNEQFF. The DNA of the CDR3 is TGTGCCATCAGGGGGGGACTAGCGGATTACAATGAGCAGTTCTTC.

The chain couples TRBV19 to TRBJ1-4; D perhaps matches TRBD1 (6 bases). Germline loops: CDR1 LNHDA, CDR2 SQIVND (reference sequence). This CDR3 contains 15 residues. Trimming left V 6 bases short and J 6 bases short, with 17 bases between. The CDR3 is CASRLGTPEDEKLFF. For the CDR3, the DNA is TGTGCCAGTAGACTCGGGACACCTGAAGATGAAAAACTGTTTTTT. Together with reference TRBV19 and TRBJ1-4, the CDR3 gives the full variable domain: DGGITQSPKYLFRKEGQNVTLSCEQNLNHDAMYWYRQDPGQGLRLIYYSQIVNDFQKGDIAEGYSVSREKKESFPLTVTSAQKNPTAFYLCASRLGTPEDEKLFFGSGTQLSVL.

This clone turned up a few times. The rearrangement uses TRBV4-3 and TRBJ1-2, with a weak D call TRBD1 (6 bases). The CDR3 covers 15 residues. Germline values: CDR1 LGHNA, CDR2 YSLEER. The ends were cut back, 4 bases at V and 6 bases at J, with 18 bases in the middle. CDR3 region: CASSPYGTLGHGYTF. Here the CDR3 DNA reads TGCGCCAGCAGCCCCTACGGGACACTGGGCCATGGCTACACCTTC.

This clone was detected only a few times. This chain links TRBV14 with TRBJ2-2; 12 nucleotides agree with TRBD2. Germline lookup yields CDR1 SGHDN and CDR2 FVKESK. CDR3 length equals 20 residues. With 4 bases clipped from V and 2 bases from J, the junction kept 14 bases outside the gene matches. CDR3 in DNA: TGTGCCAGCAGCCCCAGGGGAGCGACTAGCGGGAGATCTAACACCGGGGAGCTGTTTTTT. Protein: CASSPRGATSGRSNTGELFF.

The chain joins TRBV7-8 to TRBJ1-1; no definite D call. This CDR3 has 13 residues. V was trimmed by 5 bases and J by 1 base, leaving 8 bases between them. The germline gives CDR1 SGHVS, CDR2 FQNEAQ. Written as DNA, the CDR3 is TGTGCCAGCAGCCCCAGAGGGAACACTGAAGCTTTCTTT. The encoded protein is CASSPRGNTEAFF. The variable domain in full, with the rest retrieved from reference TRBV7-8 and TRBJ1-1, is GAGVSQSPRYKVAKRGQDVALRCDPISGHVSLFWYQQALGQGPEFLTYFQNEAQLDKSGLPSDRFFAERPEGSVSTLKIQRTQQEDSAVYLCASSPRGNTEAFFGQGTRLTVV.

This clone was seen a single time. This sequence joins TRBV30 and TRBJ2-7, with a possible D match to TRBD1 (6 bases). CDR1 is GTSNPN, CDR2 SVGIG, per germline (reference sequence). Trimming took off 8 bases at V and 2 bases at J, with 19 bases between the two ends. The CDR3 runs 14 residues. The CDR3: CAGSYPGQTYEQYF. CDR3 DNA: TGTGCCGGTTCTTACCCGGGACAAACCTACGAGCAGTACTTC.

This chain connects TRBV27 to TRBJ2-1; possibly TRBD2 for D (6 bases). The CDR3 is 16 amino acids. Trimming cost V 4 bases and J 12 bases, with 25 bases left between them. Per germline, CDR1 MNHEY and CDR2 SMNVEV (reference sequence). In DNA form, the CDR3 reads TGTGCCAGCAGTTCGGGGGAGATTGCCGCTATAGAGTGGCAGTTCTTC. Its protein product is CASSSGEIAAIEWQFF.

This chain links TRBV23-1 with TRBJ1-5, with D possibly being TRBD1 (5 bases). TRBV23-1 is treated as an ORF (open reading frame) with a function not yet certain. Trimming took off 1 base at V and 4 bases at J, with 17 bases between the two ends. This CDR3 is 17 amino acids long. CDR3 sequence: CASSQWGSGVGNQPQHF. CDR3 bases: TGCGCCAGCAGTCAATGGGGGTCGGGGGTAGGGAATCAGCCCCAGCATTTT.

The genes are TRBV15 and TRBJ2-7, with TRBD1 matching 7 bases. CDR1 is LNHNV and CDR2 is YYDKDF in the germline V gene (reference sequence). The CDR3 is 13 residues long. The V gene end was trimmed by 4 bases and the J gene end by 4 bases; junction bases not matched to a gene: 4. The CDR3 bases are TGTGCCACCAGCAAGGACAGGCCGTACGAGCAGTACTTC. Its protein is CATSKDRPYEQYF.

This clone was detected once. V gene TRBV29-1 combines with J gene TRBJ1-2, with 7 bases that match TRBD1. V dropped 3 bases and J dropped 7; count of bases not matched to a gene: 11. The CDR3 is made up of 14 amino acids. The germline V gene encodes CDR1 SQVTM and CDR2 ANQGSEA. CDR3 sequence (DNA): TGCAGCGTTGAGCGACAGGGTATCAAAACTGGCTACACCTTC. Encoded protein: CSVERQGIKTGYTF.

The chain carries TRBV27 and TRBJ1-2; 9 bases are shared with TRBD1. Per germline, CDR1 MNHEY and CDR2 SMNVEV (reference sequence). This CDR3 has 13 amino acids. J gave up 10 bases and V 7 bases, and 10 bases lay outside the gene matches. CDR3 sequence reads: CASTFRGQGDYTF. CDR3 nucleotide sequence: TGTGCCAGCACCTTTCGGGGACAGGGTGACTACACCTTC.

The chain uses TRBV2 and TRBJ2-5, with D possibly TRBD1 on 6 matching bases. There are 13 residues in the CDR3. CDR1 is SNHLY, CDR2 FYNNEI, per germline. The V end lost 5 bases, the J end lost 2 bases, and 9 bases lay between the germline ends. The CDR3: CASSLQGQETQYF. Here the CDR3 DNA reads TGTGCCAGCAGTTTACAGGGTCAAGAGACCCAGTACTTC. Using reference TRBV2 and TRBJ2-5 for the parts outside the CDR3, the full variable domain is EPEVTQTPSHQVTQMGQEVILRCVPISNHLYFYWYRQILGQKVEFLVSFYNNEISEKSEIFDDQFSVERPDGSNFTLKIRSTKLEDSAMYFCASSLQGQETQYFGPGTRLLVL.

This clone has a single count. V gene TRBV7-2 combines with J gene TRBJ2-3; 10 bases align to TRBD2. The V and J ends lost 0 bases and 1 base, in that order; junction bases with no gene match: 7. The CDR3 is 18 amino acids. The V gene's germline CDR1 is SGHTA and CDR2 FQGNSA. The CDR3 sequence: CASSLAKILAGGTDTQYF. The CDR3 nucleotides are TGTGCCAGCAGCTTAGCGAAAATTCTAGCGGGGGGCACAGATACGCAGTATTTT.

V is TRBV27 and J is TRBJ2-1; TRBD2 aligns across 11 bases. V lost 7 bases, J lost 8 bases, and 7 bases stayed unmatched. Germline loops: CDR1 MNHEY, CDR2 SMNVEV (reference sequence). The CDR3 has 14 residues. CDR3 DNA sequence: TGTGCCAGCAACTTGGTAGCGGGAGGGGATGAGCAGTTCTTC. Translation gives CASNLVAGGDEQFF.

The V call is TRBV12-5, the J call TRBJ2-7; D not resolved. The CDR3 covers 11 residues. V was clipped by 6 bases and J by 4 bases, with 7 bases between them. Germline CDR1 reads LGHNT; CDR2 reads FRNRAP. This chain's CDR3 is CASGRGYEQYF. CDR3 in DNA: TGTGCTAGTGGGAGAGGATACGAGCAGTACTTC.

This clone occurred a few times. V is TRBV10-3 and J is TRBJ2-1; 7 bases fit TRBD2. The CDR3 consists of 13 residues. Germline CDR1 and CDR2: ENHRY and SYGVKD. Unmatched junction bases numbered 4, after V lost 7 bases and J lost 4 bases. The CDR3 DNA follows: TGTGCCATCACGGCTAGCGGATACAATGAGCAGTTCTTC. Its translation is CAITASGYNEQFF.

The chain recombines TRBV5-6 with TRBJ1-2; tentative D call: TRBD1 (5 bases). V was pared by 4 bases and J by 9 bases, with 10 bases between. The germline gives CDR1 SGHDT, CDR2 YYEEEE. There are 11 residues in the CDR3. The DNA of the CDR3 is TGTGCCAGCAGCCGGGACTCCCGCTACACCTTC. Translated: CASSRDSRYTF.

The chain joins TRBV9 to TRBJ2-1, with TRBD2 matching over 7 bases. The CDR3 has 15 residues. CDR1 SGDLS and CDR2 YYNGEE come from the germline V gene. V lost 0 bases and J lost 8; bases outside the gene matches: 8. The CDR3 protein is CASSVGGRRWDEQFF. In DNA, the CDR3 is TGTGCCAGCAGCGTAGGCGGGAGAAGGTGGGATGAGCAGTTCTTC.

This chain joins TRBV4-1 and TRBJ2-4; TRBD1 matches at 8 bases. The germline gives CDR1 MGHRA, CDR2 YSYEKL. V was clipped by 3 bases and J by 8 bases; unmatched bases: 6. This CDR3 has 14 amino acids. The DNA of the CDR3 is TGCGCCAGCAGCCAGGCACAGGGACAGGACATTCAGTACTTC. Protein product: CASSQAQGQDIQYF.

This rearrangement joins TRBV12-5 to TRBJ2-3; D is possibly TRBD2 (6 bases). Trimming pared 5 bases from V and 1 base from J, leaving 16 bases between. CDR1 and CDR2 from the germline V gene are LGHNT and FRNRAP. The CDR3 runs to 16 residues. CDR3 in amino acids: CASGPQRDSGTDTQYF. The CDR3 nucleotides read TGTGCTAGTGGTCCCCAAAGGGACTCCGGCACAGATACGCAGTATTTT.

The chain recombines TRBV29-1 with TRBJ2-5, with TRBD1 matching 9 bases. The CDR3 has 14 residues. Trimming at V came to 1 base and at J to 4 bases, leaving 4 bases not matched to a gene. Germline-derived CDR1 and CDR2 are SQVTM and ANQGSEA. The CDR3, as DNA: TGCAGCGTTGAAGGGACGACAGGGGGAGAGACCCAGTACTTC. Translating gives CSVEGTTGGETQYF.

The rearrangement joins TRBV18 to TRBJ2-1; TRBD1 matches 9 bases. Trimming at V came to 3 bases and at J to 6 bases, leaving 6 bases not matched to a gene. Per the germline V gene, CDR1 is KGHSH and CDR2 is LQKENI. The CDR3 covers 15 residues. CDR3 loop: CASSPGQGWANEQFF. CDR3 DNA: TGTGCCAGCTCACCTGGACAGGGGTGGGCCAATGAGCAGTTCTTC.

This clone has a single count. The chain links TRBV10-3 to TRBJ1-2, with 8 bases fitting TRBD1. The V and J ends lost 4 bases and 3 bases, in that order; junction bases with no gene match: 4. This CDR3 spans 14 amino acids. Germline V gene lookup returns CDR1 ENHRY and CDR2 SYGVKD. The chain's CDR3 is CAISGSQGDYGYTF. CDR3 coding DNA: TGTGCCATCAGTGGCTCACAGGGGGACTATGGCTACACCTTC.

The chain employs TRBV27 and TRBJ1-1, with D possibly TRBD1 on 6 matching bases. This CDR3 region has 14 residues. Trimming removed 7 bases at V and 0 bases at J, with 12 bases between. In germline, CDR1 is MNHEY, CDR2 SMNVEV (reference sequence). In nucleotides, the CDR3 is TGTGCCAGCAATTCAGGGGTCATGAACACTGAAGCTTTCTTT. Residues: CASNSGVMNTEAFF.

This chain uses TRBV5-1 with TRBJ2-3; TRBD2 agrees at 8 bases. CDR1 and CDR2 from the germline V gene are SGHRS and YFSETQ. V lost 0 bases to trimming and J lost 6 bases; unmatched junction nucleotides: 9. The CDR3 totals 16 residues. CDR3 loop: CASSLAGLAGGDTQYF. In nucleotides, the CDR3 is TGCGCCAGCAGCTTGGCCGGGCTAGCGGGTGGGGATACGCAGTATTTT.

The gene calls are TRBV9 and TRBJ2-7; 11 bases map to TRBD1. This CDR3 contains 18 residues. CDR1 SGDLS and CDR2 YYNGEE come from the germline V gene. V dropped 4 bases and J dropped 2; count of bases not matched to a gene: 14. CDR3 residues: CASSTRPGTGGTTYEQYF. The CDR3 bases are TGTGCCAGCAGCACCCGTCCCGGGACAGGGGGGACGACCTACGAGCAGTACTTC.

The chain is built from TRBV30 and TRBJ1-2; 8 bases match TRBD1. J gave up 4 bases and V 3 bases, and 13 bases lay outside the gene matches. In germline, CDR1 is GTSNPN, CDR2 SVGIG (reference sequence). CDR3 length: 16 residues. The chain's CDR3 is CAWRNNRDRGFYGYTF. The CDR3 DNA reads TGTGCCTGGAGAAATAATCGAGACAGGGGCTTCTATGGCTACACCTTC.

The V call is TRBV5-6, the J call TRBJ2-4; 10 positions match TRBD2. The V and J ends lost 4 bases and 4 bases, in that order; junction bases with no gene match: 5. The CDR3 has 15 residues. Per germline, CDR1 SGHDT and CDR2 YYEEEE. CDR3 sequence reads: CASSGGLAQKNIQYF. CDR3 in DNA: TGTGCCAGCAGCGGGGGACTAGCGCAGAAAAACATTCAGTACTTC.